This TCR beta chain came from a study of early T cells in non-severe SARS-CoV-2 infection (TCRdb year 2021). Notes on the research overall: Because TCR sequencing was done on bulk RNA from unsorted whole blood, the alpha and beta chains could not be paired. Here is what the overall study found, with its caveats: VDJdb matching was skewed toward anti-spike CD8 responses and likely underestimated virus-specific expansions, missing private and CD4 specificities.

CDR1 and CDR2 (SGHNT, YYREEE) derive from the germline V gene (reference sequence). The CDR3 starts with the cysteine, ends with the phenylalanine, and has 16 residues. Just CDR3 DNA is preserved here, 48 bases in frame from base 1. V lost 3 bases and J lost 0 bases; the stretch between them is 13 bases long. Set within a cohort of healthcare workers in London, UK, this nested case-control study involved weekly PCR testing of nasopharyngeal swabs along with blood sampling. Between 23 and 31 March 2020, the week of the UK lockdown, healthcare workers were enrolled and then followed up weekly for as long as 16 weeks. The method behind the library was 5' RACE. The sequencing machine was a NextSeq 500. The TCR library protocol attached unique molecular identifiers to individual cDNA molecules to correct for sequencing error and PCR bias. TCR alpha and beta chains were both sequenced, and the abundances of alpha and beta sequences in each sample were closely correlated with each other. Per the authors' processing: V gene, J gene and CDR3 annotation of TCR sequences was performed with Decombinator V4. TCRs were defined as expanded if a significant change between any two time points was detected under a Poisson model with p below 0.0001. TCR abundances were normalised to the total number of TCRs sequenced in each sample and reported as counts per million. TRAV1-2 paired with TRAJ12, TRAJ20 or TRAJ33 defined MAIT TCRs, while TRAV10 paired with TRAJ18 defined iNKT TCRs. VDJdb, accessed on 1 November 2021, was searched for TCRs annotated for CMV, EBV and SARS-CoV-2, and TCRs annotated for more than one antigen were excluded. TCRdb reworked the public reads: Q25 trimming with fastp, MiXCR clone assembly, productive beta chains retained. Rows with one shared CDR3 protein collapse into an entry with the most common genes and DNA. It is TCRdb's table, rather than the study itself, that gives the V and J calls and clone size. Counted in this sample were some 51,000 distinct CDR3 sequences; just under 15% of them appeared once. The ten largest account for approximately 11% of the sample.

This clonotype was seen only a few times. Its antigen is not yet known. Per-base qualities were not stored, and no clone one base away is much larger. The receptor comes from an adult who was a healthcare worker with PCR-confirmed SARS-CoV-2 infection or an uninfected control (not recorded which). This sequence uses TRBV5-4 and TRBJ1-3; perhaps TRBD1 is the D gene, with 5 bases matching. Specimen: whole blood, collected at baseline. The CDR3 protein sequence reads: CASSSSGTFSGNTIYF. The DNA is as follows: TGTGCCAGCAGCTCGTCCGGGACCTTCTCTGGAAACACCATATATTTT. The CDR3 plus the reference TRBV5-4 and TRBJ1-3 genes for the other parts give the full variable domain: ETGVTQSPTHLIKTRGQQVTLRCSSQSGHNTVSWYQQALGQGPQFIFQYYREEENGRGNFPPRFSGLQFPNYSSELNVNALELDDSALYLCASSSSGTFSGNTIYFGEGSWLTVV.